This T cell receptor (beta chain) was captured by sequencing in a study of blood T cell repertoires in COVID-19. The method was immunoSEQ multiplex PCR; TCRdb's version includes in-frame clones alone and lacks a portion of them. This table holds roughly 220,000 clones, 88% found once. Participant-reported clinical history was the basis for cohort assignment. V lost 1 base, J lost 6 bases, and 16 bases lay in between. The CDR3 length is 16 residues. In germline, CDR1 is SGHNT, CDR2 YENEEA. This TCR was sampled from a woman aged 45-65 years with acute COVID-19. The chain is built from TRBV11-3 and TRBJ2-1; tentatively, D is TRBD2 (6 bases). Sequencing input: PBMCs or T cells enriched from blood (not recorded which). The CDR3 bases are TGTGCCAGCAGCTTAGTTGGGGCGCTAGCGAGCAATGAGCAGTTCTTC. This gives the protein CASSLVGALASNEQFF. The entire variable domain, with the rest obtained from reference TRBV11-3 and TRBJ2-1, is as follows: EAGVVQSPRYKIIEKKQPVAFWCNPISGHNTLYWYLQNLGQGPELLIRYENEEAVDDSQLPKDRFSAERLKGVDSTLKIQPAELGDSAVYLCASSLVGALASNEQFFGPGTRLTVL.